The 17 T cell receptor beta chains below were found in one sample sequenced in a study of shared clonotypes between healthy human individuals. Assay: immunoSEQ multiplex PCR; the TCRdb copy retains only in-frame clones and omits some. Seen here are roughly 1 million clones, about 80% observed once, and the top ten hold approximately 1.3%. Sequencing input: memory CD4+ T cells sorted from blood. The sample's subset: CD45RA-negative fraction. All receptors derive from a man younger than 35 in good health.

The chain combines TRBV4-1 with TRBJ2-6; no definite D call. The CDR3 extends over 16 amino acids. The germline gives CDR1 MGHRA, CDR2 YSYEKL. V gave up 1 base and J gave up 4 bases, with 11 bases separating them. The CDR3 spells CASSQVATAGANVLTF. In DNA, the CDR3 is TGCGCCAGCAGCCAAGTTGCGACTGCCGGGGCCAACGTCCTGACTTTC.

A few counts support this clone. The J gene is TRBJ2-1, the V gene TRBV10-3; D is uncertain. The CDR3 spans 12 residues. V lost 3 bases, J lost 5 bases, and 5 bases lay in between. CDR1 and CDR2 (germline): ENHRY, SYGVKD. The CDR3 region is CAISESNNEQFF. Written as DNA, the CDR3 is TGTGCCATCAGTGAAAGTAACAATGAGCAGTTCTTC.

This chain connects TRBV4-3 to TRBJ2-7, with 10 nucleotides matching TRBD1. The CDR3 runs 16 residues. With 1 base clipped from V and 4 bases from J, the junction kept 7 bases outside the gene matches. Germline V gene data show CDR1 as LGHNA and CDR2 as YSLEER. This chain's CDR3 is CASSQGPGQGMYEQYF. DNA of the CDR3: TGCGCCAGCAGCCAAGGACCGGGACAGGGGATGTACGAGCAGTACTTC.

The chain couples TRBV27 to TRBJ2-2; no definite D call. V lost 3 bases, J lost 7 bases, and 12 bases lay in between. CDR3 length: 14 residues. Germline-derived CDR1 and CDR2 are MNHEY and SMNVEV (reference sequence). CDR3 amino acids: CASSLGWADGELFF. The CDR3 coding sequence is TGTGCCAGCAGTTTGGGCTGGGCGGACGGGGAGCTGTTTTTT.

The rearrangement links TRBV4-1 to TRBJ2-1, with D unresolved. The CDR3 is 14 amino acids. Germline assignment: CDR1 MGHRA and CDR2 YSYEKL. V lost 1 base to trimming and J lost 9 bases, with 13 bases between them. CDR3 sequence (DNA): TGCGCCAGCAGCCAAGGCTTCCTCAGCCTTGAGCAGTTCTTC. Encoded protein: CASSQGFLSLEQFF.

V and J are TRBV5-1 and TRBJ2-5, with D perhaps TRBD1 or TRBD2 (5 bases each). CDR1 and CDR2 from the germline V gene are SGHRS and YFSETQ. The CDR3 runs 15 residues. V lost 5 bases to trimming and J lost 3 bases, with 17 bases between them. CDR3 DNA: TGCGCCAGCAGGAGTACCGGGACGAGCGAAGAGACCCAGTACTTC. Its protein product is CASRSTGTSEETQYF. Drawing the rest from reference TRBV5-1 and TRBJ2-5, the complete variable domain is KAGVTQTPRYLIKTRGQQVTLSCSPISGHRSVSWYQQTPGQGLQFLFEYFSETQRNKGNFPGRFSGRQFSNSRSEMNVSTLELGDSALYLCASRSTGTSEETQYFGPGTRLLVL.

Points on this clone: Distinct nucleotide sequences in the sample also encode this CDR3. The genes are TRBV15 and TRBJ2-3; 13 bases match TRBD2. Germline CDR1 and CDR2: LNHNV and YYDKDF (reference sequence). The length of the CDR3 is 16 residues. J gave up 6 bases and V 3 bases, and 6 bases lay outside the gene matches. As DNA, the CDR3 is TGTGCCACCAGCAGTCTGACTAGCGGGGGGCTCGATACGCAGTATTTT. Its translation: CATSSLTSGGLDTQYF.

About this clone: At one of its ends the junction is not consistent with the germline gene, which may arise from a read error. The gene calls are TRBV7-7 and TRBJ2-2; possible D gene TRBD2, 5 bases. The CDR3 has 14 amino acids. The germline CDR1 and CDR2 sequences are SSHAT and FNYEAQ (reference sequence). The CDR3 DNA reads TGTGCTAGCAGAGTCGGGGATAACACCGGGGAGCTGTTTTTT. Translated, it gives CASRVGDNTGELFF.

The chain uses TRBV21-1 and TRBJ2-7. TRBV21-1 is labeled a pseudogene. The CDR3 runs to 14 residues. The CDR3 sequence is CASSIRERGCEQYF. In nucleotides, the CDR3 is TGTGCCAGCAGCATCCGGGAAAGGGGCTGCGAGCAGTACTTC.

The CDR3 region has the DNA TGTGCCAGCAGCGTGACTAGCGGGGCACCCGTGATCTACTTC. It translates to CASSVTSGAPVIYF. The chain combines TRBV9 with TRBJ2-7; TRBD2 aligns across 11 bases. With V trimmed by 2 bases and J by 13 bases, 11 bases remained unmatched. CDR1 is SGDLS, CDR2 YYNGEE, per germline. The CDR3 has 14 amino acids.

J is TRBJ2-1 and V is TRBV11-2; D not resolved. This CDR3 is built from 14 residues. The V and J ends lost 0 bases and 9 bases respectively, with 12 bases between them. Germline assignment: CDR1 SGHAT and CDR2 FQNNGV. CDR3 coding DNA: TGTGCCAGCAGCTTAGAATGGCAGACAAGTGAGCAGTTCTTC. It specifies CASSLEWQTSEQFF.

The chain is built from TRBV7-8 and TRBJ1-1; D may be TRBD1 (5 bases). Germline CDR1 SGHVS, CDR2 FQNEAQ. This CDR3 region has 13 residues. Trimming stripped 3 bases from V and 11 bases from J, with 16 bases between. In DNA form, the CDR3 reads TGTGCCAGCAGCTTTGGCTCCGAGGGGCGTGCTTTCTTT. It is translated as CASSFGSEGRAFF.

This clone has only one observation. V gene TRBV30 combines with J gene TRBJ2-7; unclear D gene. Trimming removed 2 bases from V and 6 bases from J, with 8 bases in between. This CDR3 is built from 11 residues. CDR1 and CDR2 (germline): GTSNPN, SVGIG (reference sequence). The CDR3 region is CAWSLMGEQYF. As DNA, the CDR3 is TGTGCCTGGAGTCTCATGGGCGAGCAGTACTTC.

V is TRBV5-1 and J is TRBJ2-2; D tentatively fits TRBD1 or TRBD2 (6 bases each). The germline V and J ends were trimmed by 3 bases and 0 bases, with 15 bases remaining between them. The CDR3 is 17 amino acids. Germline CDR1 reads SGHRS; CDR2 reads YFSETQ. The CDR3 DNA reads TGCGCCAGCAGCTCGCCCCCGAGGGGGGCGAACACCGGGGAGCTGTTTTTT. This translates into CASSSPPRGANTGELFF.

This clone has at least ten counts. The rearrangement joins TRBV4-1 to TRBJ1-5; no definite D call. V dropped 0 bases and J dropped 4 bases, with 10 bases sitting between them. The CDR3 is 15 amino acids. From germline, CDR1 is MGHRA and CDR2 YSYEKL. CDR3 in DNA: TGCGCCAGCAGCCAAGAATCGACCGCTAATCAGCCCCAGCATTTT. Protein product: CASSQESTANQPQHF.

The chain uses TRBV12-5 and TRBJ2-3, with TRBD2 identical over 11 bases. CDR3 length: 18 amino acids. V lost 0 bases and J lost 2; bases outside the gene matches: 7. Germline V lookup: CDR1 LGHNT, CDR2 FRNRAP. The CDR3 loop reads CASGLVIAGGHITDTQYF. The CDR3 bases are TGTGCTAGTGGTTTGGTAATAGCGGGAGGGCATATCACAGATACGCAGTATTTT. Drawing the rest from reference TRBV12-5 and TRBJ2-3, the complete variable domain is DARVTQTPRHKVTEMGQEVTMRCQPILGHNTVFWYRQTMMQGLELLAYFRNRAPLDDSGMPKDRFSAEMPDATLATLKIQPSEPRDSAVYFCASGLVIAGGHITDTQYFGPGTRLTVL.

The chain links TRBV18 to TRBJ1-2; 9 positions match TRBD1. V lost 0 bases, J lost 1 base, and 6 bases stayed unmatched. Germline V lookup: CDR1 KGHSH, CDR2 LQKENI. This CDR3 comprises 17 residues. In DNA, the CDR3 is TGTGCCAGCTCACCACCATCTCGGACAGGGGATAACTATGGCTACACCTTC. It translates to CASSPPSRTGDNYGYTF. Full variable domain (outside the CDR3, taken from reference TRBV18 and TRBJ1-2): NAGVMQNPRHLVRRRGQEARLRCSPMKGHSHVYWYRQLPEEGLKFMVYLQKENIIDESGMPKERFSAEFPKEGPSILRIQQVVRGDSAAYFCASSPPSRTGDNYGYTFGSGTRLTVV.